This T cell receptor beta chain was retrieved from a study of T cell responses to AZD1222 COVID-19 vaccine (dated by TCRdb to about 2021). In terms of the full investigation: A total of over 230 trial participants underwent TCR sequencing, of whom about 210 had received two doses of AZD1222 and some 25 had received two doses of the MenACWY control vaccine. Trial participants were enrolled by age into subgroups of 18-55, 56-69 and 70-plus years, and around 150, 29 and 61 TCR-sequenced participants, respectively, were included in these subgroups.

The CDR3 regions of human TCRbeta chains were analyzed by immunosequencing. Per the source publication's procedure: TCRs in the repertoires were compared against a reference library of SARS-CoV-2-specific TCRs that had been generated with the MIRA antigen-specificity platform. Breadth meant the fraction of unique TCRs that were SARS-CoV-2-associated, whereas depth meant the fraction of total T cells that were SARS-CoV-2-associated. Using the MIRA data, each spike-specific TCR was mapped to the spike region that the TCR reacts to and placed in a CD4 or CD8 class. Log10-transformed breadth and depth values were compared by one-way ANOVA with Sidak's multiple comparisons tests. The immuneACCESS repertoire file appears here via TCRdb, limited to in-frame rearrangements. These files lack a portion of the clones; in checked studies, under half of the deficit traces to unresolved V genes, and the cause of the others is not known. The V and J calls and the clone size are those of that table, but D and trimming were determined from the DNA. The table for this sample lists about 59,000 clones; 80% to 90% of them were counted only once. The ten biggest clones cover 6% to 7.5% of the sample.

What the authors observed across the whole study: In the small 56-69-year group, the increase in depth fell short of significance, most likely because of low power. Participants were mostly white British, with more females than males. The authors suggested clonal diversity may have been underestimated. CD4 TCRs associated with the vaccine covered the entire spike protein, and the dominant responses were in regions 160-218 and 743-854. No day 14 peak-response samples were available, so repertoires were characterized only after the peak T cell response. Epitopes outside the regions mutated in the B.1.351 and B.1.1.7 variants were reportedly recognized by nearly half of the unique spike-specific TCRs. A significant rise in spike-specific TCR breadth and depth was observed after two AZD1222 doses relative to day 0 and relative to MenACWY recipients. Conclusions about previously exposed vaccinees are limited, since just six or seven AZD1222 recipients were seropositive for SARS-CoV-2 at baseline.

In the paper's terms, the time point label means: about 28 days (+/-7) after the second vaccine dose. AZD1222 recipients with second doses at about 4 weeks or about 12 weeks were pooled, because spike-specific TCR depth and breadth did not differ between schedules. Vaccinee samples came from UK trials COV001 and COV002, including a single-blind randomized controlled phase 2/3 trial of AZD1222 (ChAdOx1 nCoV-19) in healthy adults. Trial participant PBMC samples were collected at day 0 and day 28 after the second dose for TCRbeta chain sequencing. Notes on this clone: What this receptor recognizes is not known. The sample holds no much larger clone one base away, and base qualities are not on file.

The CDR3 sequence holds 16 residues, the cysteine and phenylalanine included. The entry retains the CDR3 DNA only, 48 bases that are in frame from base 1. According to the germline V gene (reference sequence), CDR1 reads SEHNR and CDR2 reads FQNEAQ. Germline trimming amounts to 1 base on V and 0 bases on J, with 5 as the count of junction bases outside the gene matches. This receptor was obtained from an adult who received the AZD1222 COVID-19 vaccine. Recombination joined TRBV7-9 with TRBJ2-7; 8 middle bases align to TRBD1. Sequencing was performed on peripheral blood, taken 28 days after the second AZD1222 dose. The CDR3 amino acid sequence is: CASSLDGQGNSYEQYF. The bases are TGTGCCAGCAGCTTAGATGGACAGGGAAACTCCTACGAGCAGTACTTC. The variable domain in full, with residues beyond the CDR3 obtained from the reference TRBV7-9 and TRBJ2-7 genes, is DTGVSQNPRHKITKRGQNVTFRCDPISEHNRLYWYRQTLGQGPEFLTYFQNEAQLEKSRLLSDRFSAERPKGSFSTLEIQRTEQGDSAMYLCASSLDGQGNSYEQYFGPGTRLTVT.